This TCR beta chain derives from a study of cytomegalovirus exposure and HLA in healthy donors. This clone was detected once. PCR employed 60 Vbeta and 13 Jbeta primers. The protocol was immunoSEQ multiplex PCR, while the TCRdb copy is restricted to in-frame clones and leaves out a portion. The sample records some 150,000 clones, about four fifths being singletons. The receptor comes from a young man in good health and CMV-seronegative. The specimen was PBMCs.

For the CDR3, the DNA is TGTGCCAGCAGCGTAGATGGACAGTGGGGCCCCTACGAGCAGTACTTC. Encoded protein: CASSVDGQWGPYEQYF. The chain links TRBV9 to TRBJ2-7; maybe TRBD1 (6 bases). Trimming removed 0 bases from V and 2 bases from J, with 15 bases in between. From germline, CDR1 is SGDLS and CDR2 YYNGEE. The CDR3 runs 16 residues.